This T cell receptor (beta chain) was captured by sequencing in a study of blood T cell repertoires in COVID-19 (dated by TCRdb to 2020 to 2021). Describing the broader study: Collaborator samples came from the United States, Italy and Spain and covered acute and convalescent phases of COVID-19. The prospective study material was composed of cDNA or gDNA derived from T cells, B-cell-depleted T cells, or PBMCs. Deeply sampled blood TCRbeta repertoires from subjects exposed to, actively infected with, or recovered from COVID-19 were included in the dataset. The repertoires were released in a freely available public database meant as a resource for research on the immune response to SARS-CoV-2. The samples were drawn from two sources: the first 160 participants of the ongoing ImmuneRACE study, and about 1,300 subjects contributed by 6 global collaborators. The sample metadata nearly always contained a de-identified subject ID, COVID-19 status, age in years and sex. Where available, HLA class I and class II types were obtained from metadata supplied by the sample provider rather than from assay-based typing.

A second Seattle source provided samples from volunteer blood donors who had recovered from COVID-19. Collaborating institutions collected whole blood in K2EDTA tubes following their own protocols. For TCRbeta analysis, collaborators shipped samples in one of three forms: frozen whole blood, isolated PBMCs, or DNA extracted from either of those sample types. TCRbeta CDR3 regions were amplified from genomic DNA by means of the immunoSEQ Assay, a bias-controlled multiplex PCR. Regarding the original processing steps: Within the assay, amplification of reference gene primers was used to estimate how many nucleated cells each sample contained. Sequence reads were collapsed and filtered to measure the absolute abundance of every unique TCRbeta CDR3 rearrangement. For each sample, productive Simpson clonality was calculated as the square root of Simpson's diversity index over productive rearrangements. Entries here come from immuneACCESS through TCRdb and include only in-frame sequences with V and J called. Some clones fail to appear in such tables; in the studies checked, an unresolved V gene covers under half of the shortfall, and the cause of the remainder is unknown. V and J calls and clone size are given by that table; D and trimming were obtained from the DNA. In all, the sample holds about 220,000 clones, and more than 65% of those were seen once. The top ten clonotypes cover 3% of the sample.

Trimming removed 2 bases from V and 0 bases from J; the gene matches leave 10 bases unexplained. CDR1 and CDR2 (GTSNPN, SVGIG) derive from the germline V gene (reference sequence). The CDR3 numbers 17 residues from cysteine through phenylalanine. Just the 51-base CDR3 DNA is kept, in frame starting at base 1. The investigation overall reported the following: The amount of clinical and demographic metadata varied by source and participant and was provided uncurated.

On this clone itself: Its antigen has not been determined. No qualities accompany the bases; no much larger clone lies one base away.

Recombination joined TRBV30 with TRBJ1-5; the junction holds 7 bases that match TRBD1. Sequenced sample: peripheral blood. The source is a woman aged 30 to 39 who had recovered from COVID-19. The nucleotides are TGTGCCTGGAGTCATTACAAGACAGGGAATAGCAATCAGCCCCAGCATTTT. This yields the protein CAWSHYKTGNSNQPQHF. The full variable domain, with segments outside the CDR3 supplied by the reference TRBV30 and TRBJ1-5 proteins, appears as SQTIHQWPATLVQPVGSPLSLECTVEGTSNPNLYWYRQAAGRGLQLLFYSVGIGQISSEVPQNLSASRPQDRQFILSSKKLLLSDSGFYLCAWSHYKTGNSNQPQHFGDGTRLSIL.